The clone carrying this T cell receptor (beta chain) appeared a few times. The antigen is unknown. Trimming stripped 6 bases from V and 8 bases from J, with 12 bases between. The germline V gene has CDR1 SQVTM and CDR2 ANQGSEA. The CDR3 is 11 amino acids. The record originates from a study of blood T cells in healthy people across ages. Overall study findings and caveats: The study found more naive CD4+ cells and higher diversity in long-lived than aged donors.

PCR was performed a second time for about 7 to 11 cycles using a sample-barcoded 5' primer and a J-beta primer mix. MiXCR, applied by TCRdb to the 5' RACE reads, yields one record per CDR3 protein. This sample has roughly 2 million distinct CDR3 sequences, with roughly 49% found just once. The receptor comes from a woman aged 40 to 55 in good health. The sequencing input was blood. The chain joins TRBV29-1 to TRBJ2-3, with D unresolved. CDR3 coding DNA: TGCAGCGTCGTACTCACCCGTACGCAGTATTTT. This encodes CSVVLTRTQYF.